The entry that follows covers one TCR beta chain sequence. These data originate in a study of siplizumab effects on memory and regulatory T cells. The J segment lost 1 base and the V segment lost 1 base, leaving 1 base of the junction unmatched. The germline V gene has CDR1 SGHAT and CDR2 FQNNGV. CDR3 length: 15 amino acids. Measured with immunoSEQ multiplex PCR; TCRdb has only the in-frame clones, and not every one. The sample holds 75,000 to 100,000 clones, around 94% seen once. This chain connects TRBV11-2 to TRBJ2-5; the match to TRBD1 covers 9 bases. The receptor was isolated from a human donor in good health. Sequenced input: non-Treg CD4+ T cells sorted from blood. CDR3 sequence reads: CASSLGDRVQETQYF. Written as DNA, the CDR3 is TGTGCCAGCAGCTTAGGGGACAGGGTCCAAGAGACCCAGTACTTC.